These 14 T cell receptor beta chains share one sample of origin, sequenced in a study of blood T cell repertoires in COVID-19. Clones were read by immunoSEQ multiplex PCR, and TCRdb kept only the in-frame ones, dropping some. Here the sample spans some 39,000 clones, approximately 85% being singletons. Material for sequencing was peripheral blood. Every receptor here comes from a man between 60 and 75 years old with acute or convalescent COVID-19.

V usage is TRBV2 and J usage is TRBJ1-2; maybe TRBD1 (5 bases). CDR1 and CDR2 from the germline V gene are SNHLY and FYNNEI. The CDR3 is 14 amino acids. Trimming left V 0 bases short and J 7 bases short, with 12 bases between. This chain's CDR3 is CASSEARQGSGYTF. DNA of the CDR3: TGTGCCAGCAGTGAAGCGCGGCAGGGAAGTGGCTACACCTTC.

The chain is built from TRBV28 and TRBJ1-2, with a possible D match to TRBD1 (5 bases). Trimming stripped 2 bases from V and 3 bases from J, with 16 bases between. The CDR3 extends over 16 amino acids. Germline values: CDR1 MDHEN, CDR2 SYDVKM. CDR3 coding DNA: TGTGCCAGCAGTTTAAATCCACGACAGAACTACTATGGCTACACCTTC. This codes for CASSLNPRQNYYGYTF.

This clone showed up just a few times. J is TRBJ1-1 and V is TRBV28; D perhaps matches TRBD1 (6 bases). Deletions cut 2 bases from V and 0 bases from J, with 19 bases between. CDR1 and CDR2 from the germline V gene are MDHEN and SYDVKM. The CDR3 is 18 amino acids. The DNA for the CDR3 is TGTGCCAGCAGTTTAGAAGCCCGGACAGCCCATATGAACACTGAAGCTTTCTTT. This encodes CASSLEARTAHMNTEAFF.

CDR3 nucleotide sequence: TGTGCCAGCCGGCAGGACTCAAAAAATGAGCAGTTCTTC. Residues: CASRQDSKNEQFF. J is TRBJ2-1 and V is TRBV2; weak D call: TRBD2 (5 bases). The CDR3 is 13 residues long. CDR1 is SNHLY and CDR2 is FYNNEI in the germline V gene. Trimming took off 8 bases at V and 7 bases at J, with 15 bases between the two ends. The full variable domain, with the rest looked up from reference TRBV2 and TRBJ2-1, is EPEVTQTPSHQVTQMGQEVILRCVPISNHLYFYWYRQILGQKVEFLVSFYNNEISEKSEIFDDQFSVERPDGSNFTLKIRSTKLEDSAMYFCASRQDSKNEQFFGPGTRLTVL.

The rearrangement links TRBV19 to TRBJ1-6; D perhaps matches TRBD1 (6 bases). Trimming removed 5 bases from V and 6 bases from J, with 11 bases in between. CDR1 is LNHDA, CDR2 SQIVND, per germline (reference sequence). CDR3 size: 14 residues. As DNA, the CDR3 is TGTGCCAGTAGTCCCGGACAGTTTAATTCACCCCTCCACTTT. This translates into CASSPGQFNSPLHF. Full variable domain (remainder filled in from reference TRBV19 and TRBJ1-6): DGGITQSPKYLFRKEGQNVTLSCEQNLNHDAMYWYRQDPGQGLRLIYYSQIVNDFQKGDIAEGYSVSREKKESFPLTVTSAQKNPTAFYLCASSPGQFNSPLHFGNGTRLTVT.

The gene calls are TRBV7-2 and TRBJ1-1; D perhaps matches TRBD1 (5 bases). V shed 1 base and J shed 5 bases, with 14 bases lying between them. The CDR3 contains 15 residues. Germline CDR1 SGHTA, CDR2 FQGNSA. The CDR3 is CASSLVGGMVTEAFF. The CDR3 nucleotides are TGTGCCAGCAGCTTAGTGGGGGGAATGGTGACTGAAGCTTTCTTT.

The rearrangement links TRBV4-2 to TRBJ2-3; weak D call: TRBD2 (6 bases). This CDR3 has 14 amino acids. Germline CDR1 and CDR2: LGHNA and YNFKEQ. Trimming left V 7 bases short and J 2 bases short, with 13 bases between. The CDR3 region is CASNRAGPTDTQYF. The CDR3 region has the DNA TGTGCCAGCAACCGGGCGGGACCCACAGATACGCAGTATTTT.

The chain couples TRBV6-5 to TRBJ2-7; 8 bases match TRBD1. Germline CDR1 reads MNHEY; CDR2 reads SVGAGI. Losses at the gene ends were 6 bases for V and 7 bases for J; bases not matched to a gene: 5. The CDR3 loop spans 12 amino acids. For the CDR3, the DNA is TGTGCCAGCAGGGCCAGGGGGCTTGAGCAGTACTTC. It is translated as CASRARGLEQYF.

This clone was detected once. The V gene is TRBV3-1 (or the pseudogene TRBV3-2), the J gene TRBJ1-2, with D possibly matching TRBD1 (5 bases). This CDR3 is 14 amino acids long. Deletions cut 1 base from V and 6 bases from J, with 12 bases between. Germline CDR1 reads LGHDT; CDR2 reads YNNKEL (reference sequence). CDR3 sequence reads: CASSQGLAGNGYTF. The CDR3 nucleotides read TGTGCCAGCAGCCAAGGGTTGGCAGGGAATGGCTACACCTTC.

The rearrangement joins TRBV27 to TRBJ2-1; 7 positions agree with TRBD1. The CDR3 is made up of 16 amino acids. CDR1 MNHEY and CDR2 SMNVEV come from the germline V gene (reference sequence). Unmatched junction bases numbered 8, after V lost 0 bases and J lost 6 bases. Here the CDR3 reads CASSLSRGTASNEQFF. CDR3 DNA: TGTGCCAGCAGTTTATCGAGGGGGACAGCGAGCAATGAGCAGTTCTTC.

This chain connects TRBV10-3 to TRBJ1-5; 7 bases map to TRBD1. Germline V lookup: CDR1 ENHRY, CDR2 SYGVKD. The CDR3 totals 13 residues. V trimming: 6 bases; J trimming: 7 bases; junction bases outside the gene matches: 6. The CDR3: CAISGTDPQPQHF. The CDR3 nucleotides are TGTGCCATCAGCGGGACAGATCCCCAGCCCCAGCATTTT.

The chain is built from TRBV27 and TRBJ1-6; D unclear. There are 16 residues in the CDR3. The germline V gene has CDR1 MNHEY and CDR2 SMNVEV (reference sequence). V lost 0 bases, J lost 10 bases, and 16 bases lay in between. The CDR3 region is CASSLSITGARSPLHF. Here the CDR3 DNA reads TGTGCCAGCAGTTTATCGATTACGGGTGCAAGATCACCCCTCCACTTT.

This sequence joins TRBV12-5 and TRBJ1-1; no definite D call. This CDR3 comprises 13 residues. Deletions cut 3 bases from V and 2 bases from J, with 7 bases between. The V gene's germline CDR1 is LGHNT and CDR2 FRNRAP. The CDR3 sequence is CASGLESNTEAFF. The DNA of the CDR3 is TGTGCTAGTGGTTTAGAGTCAAACACTGAAGCTTTCTTT. Filled out from reference TRBV12-5 and TRBJ1-1, the complete variable domain reads DARVTQTPRHKVTEMGQEVTMRCQPILGHNTVFWYRQTMMQGLELLAYFRNRAPLDDSGMPKDRFSAEMPDATLATLKIQPSEPRDSAVYFCASGLESNTEAFFGQGTRLTVV.

The gene calls are TRBV5-6 and TRBJ1-2; 8 nucleotides match TRBD1. CDR1 and CDR2 (germline): SGHDT, YYEEEE. The junction had 7 bases not matched to a gene; V was cut back by 5 bases and J by 4 bases. This CDR3 contains 14 residues. The CDR3 spells CASSPGGWSYGYTF. The CDR3 region has the DNA TGTGCCAGCAGTCCAGGGGGCTGGAGCTATGGCTACACCTTC.